Listed below are T cell receptor beta chains from one sample, sequenced in a study of T-cell memory formation after mild COVID-19. MiXCR, applied by TCRdb to the 5' RACE reads, yields one record per CDR3 protein. The profile covers about 340,000 distinct CDR3 sequences, with 20% appearing a single time and roughly 21% taken by the ten largest. The specimen was PBMCs or a T cell subset sorted from them (not recorded which). The receptors shown here come from a man aged 18 to 29 who had mild COVID-19 (a few samples of this study predate the infection). Cell type and time point are not known. Each CDR3 is given with its conserved first and last residue. The D gene is left open where the match is weak. A clone size is listed for some rows: how often the clone was seen (once, few, many), or a class if it is expanded.

. | . | TRBJ2-3 | TRBV5-1 | CASSLGSDGTGDTQYF | TGCGCCAGCAGCTTGGGATCAGATGGGACCGGAGATACGCAGTATTTT
few | . | TRBJ2-7 | TRBV20-1 | CRPLTGAPSPCYEQYF | TGCAGACCCTTGACCGGGGCTCCATCCCCCTGCTACGAGCAGTACTTC
many | . | TRBJ1-6 | TRBV12-3/TRBV12-4 | CASSLRFSPLHF | TGTGCCAGCAGTTTAAGGTTTAGTCCCCTCCACTTT
many | . | TRBJ1-2 | TRBV15 | CATSDPDGGNYGYTF | TGTGCCACCAGCGATCCGGACGGGGGGAACTATGGCTACACCTTC
few | . | TRBJ1-5 | TRBV5-1 | CASSLADESNQPQHF | TGCGCCAGCAGCTTGGCCGATGAGAGCAATCAGCCCCAGCATTTT
few | TRBD2 | TRBJ2-1 | TRBV7-2 | CASSLAGTSLHNEQFF | TGTGCCAGCAGCTTAGCGGGGACTAGTCTCCACAATGAGCAGTTCTTC
. | TRBD2 | TRBJ2-5 | TRBV7-2 | CASSSGRPAGVGKTQYF | TGTGCCAGCAGCTCCGGACGTCCAGCGGGGGTGGGAAAGACCCAGTACTTC
. | TRBD1 | TRBJ1-1 | TRBV12-3/TRBV12-4 | CASSRGTGFVTEAFF | TGTGCCAGCAGCCGCGGGACAGGGTTCGTCACTGAAGCTTTCTTT
. | . | TRBJ2-5 | TRBV4-3 | CASSQDSGNRETQYF | TGCGCCAGCAGCCAAGATTCAGGGAACAGGGAGACCCAGTACTTC
many | . | TRBJ2-3 | TRBV5-6 | CASSLVSDTQYF | TGTGCCAGCAGCTTGGTGAGCGATACGCAGTATTTT
. | . | TRBJ1-3 | TRBV12-3/TRBV12-4 | CASSFLVSGNTIYF | TGTGCCAGCAGTTTCTTGGTTTCTGGAAACACCATATATTTT
. | . | TRBJ2-7 | TRBV7-2 | CASGRGSYEQYF | TGTGCCAGCGGGCGGGGCTCCTACGAGCAGTACTTC
few | . | TRBJ2-2 | TRBV27 | CASRLGLHTGELFF | TGTGCCAGCAGACTCGGACTCCACACCGGGGAGCTGTTTTTT
once | . | TRBJ2-3 | TRBV2 | CASTGTPPSTDTQYF | TGTGCCAGCACCGGGACACCCCCTAGCACAGATACGCAGTATTTT
. | . | TRBJ1-4 | TRBV10-3 | CAISEKGAEKLFF | TGTGCCATCAGTGAGAAGGGTGCCGAAAAACTGTTTTTT
few | . | TRBJ1-4 | TRBV5-1 | CASRGEGGFNEKLFF | TGCGCCAGCAGAGGAGAGGGGGGTTTTAATGAAAAACTGTTTTTT
. | . | TRBJ2-3 | TRBV7-8 | CASSLPSERGDTQYF | TGTGCCAGCAGCTTACCTTCCGAAAGGGGTGATACGCAGTATTTT
many | . | TRBJ2-4 | TRBV6-5 | CASSPRATGKNIQYF | TGTGCCAGCAGTCCCCGGGCCACCGGGAAAAACATTCAGTACTTC
. | TRBD2 | TRBJ2-2 | TRBV2 | CASNGGDGTGELFF | TGTGCCAGCAACGGGGGGGATGGCACCGGGGAGCTGTTTTTT
. | . | TRBJ2-3 | TRBV12-3/TRBV12-4 | CASSPSGHPTDTQYF | TGTGCCAGCAGCCCTAGTGGTCACCCCACAGATACGCAGTATTTT
. | . | TRBJ1-5 | TRBV18 | CASSRDRINQPQHF | TGTGCCAGCTCCCGCGACAGAATCAATCAGCCCCAGCATTTT
few | TRBD2 | TRBJ2-3 | TRBV5-1 | CASSRSGGSEDTQYF | TGCGCCAGCAGCCGGTCGGGGGGTTCGGAAGATACGCAGTATTTT
. | . | TRBJ2-1 | TRBV10-3 | CAISGLASYNEQFF | TGTGCCATCAGTGGTCTAGCGAGTTACAATGAGCAGTTCTTC
few | . | TRBJ2-1 | TRBV18 | CASSPREYNEQFF | TGTGCCAGCTCCCCACGGGAGTACAATGAGCAGTTCTTC
. | . | TRBJ2-7 | TRBV6-5 | CASSYSDGRYEQYF | TGTGCCAGCAGTTACTCGGACGGACGCTACGAGCAGTACTTC
. | . | TRBJ2-7 | TRBV5-1 | CASSLVAGLSYEQYF | TGCGCCAGCAGCTTGGTCGCTGGGTTAAGCTACGAGCAGTACTTC
many | . | TRBJ2-5 | TRBV5-1 | CASNDRKETQYF | TGCGCCAGCAACGACAGGAAAGAGACCCAGTACTTC
once | . | TRBJ2-6 | TRBV5-5 | CASSLGRLRSGANVLTF | TGTGCCAGCAGCTTGGGGAGGTTAAGGTCTGGGGCCAACGTCCTGACTTTC
. | . | TRBJ2-4 | TRBV7-9 | CASSSPGLLQYF | TGTGCCAGCAGCTCCCCCGGGCTTCTACAGTACTTC
few | . | TRBJ1-5 | TRBV12-3/TRBV12-4 | CASSQHRNQPQHF | TGTGCCAGCAGCCAACATCGCAATCAGCCCCAGCATTTT
. | . | TRBJ2-1 | TRBV29-1 | CSVDEGSHSYNEQFF | TGCAGCGTTGACGAGGGGAGCCACTCCTACAATGAGCAGTTCTTC
. | . | TRBJ2-2 | TRBV11-2 | CASSTPPGQANTGELFF | TGTGCCAGCAGCACCCCACCGGGACAAGCGAACACCGGGGAGCTGTTTTTT
. | TRBD1 | TRBJ1-1 | TRBV20-1 | CSAGQGEAFF | TGCAGTGCTGGACAGGGTGAAGCTTTCTTT
. | TRBD1 | TRBJ2-7 | TRBV6-5 | CASSYRDRLYEQYF | TGTGCCAGCAGTTACAGGGACAGACTATACGAGCAGTACTTC
few | . | TRBJ2-3 | TRBV11-2 | CASGEDTQYF | TGTGCCAGCGGCGAGGATACGCAGTATTTT
. | . | TRBJ1-1 | TRBV29-1 | CSVDGKGPSRTEAFF | TGCAGCGTTGATGGGAAGGGGCCCAGCCGAACTGAAGCTTTCTTT
. | . | TRBJ1-6 | TRBV24-1 | CATSGGIPNSPLHF | TGTGCCACCAGCGGGGGTATTCCAAATTCACCCCTCCACTTT
few | TRBD1 | TRBJ2-3 | TRBV5-1 | CASSSGQGATDTQYF | TGCGCCAGCAGCTCGGGACAGGGGGCCACAGATACGCAGTATTTT
. | TRBD1 | TRBJ1-6 | TRBV7-9 | CASSLEGVGRGRSPLHF | TGTGCCAGCAGCTTAGAGGGAGTTGGCAGGGGGCGATCACCCCTCCACTTT
. | . | TRBJ1-4 | TRBV7-9 | CASSSYQGNEKLFF | TGTGCCAGCAGCTCGTATCAGGGGAACGAAAAACTGTTTTTT
few | . | TRBJ1-5 | TRBV6-2/TRBV6-3 | CASTPHEGRGSNQPQHF | TGTGCCAGCACCCCTCATGAGGGCAGAGGAAGCAATCAGCCCCAGCATTTT
. | . | TRBJ2-3 | TRBV4-3 | CASSQVRRGSTDTQYF | TGCGCCAGCAGCCAAGTCCGGCGGGGAAGCACAGATACGCAGTATTTT
. | . | TRBJ1-1 | TRBV5-1 | CASSLDGTPTSGTEAFF | TGCGCCAGCAGCTTGGATGGGACACCAACCAGCGGCACTGAAGCTTTCTTT
. | . | TRBJ1-6 | TRBV5-1 | CASSGDSHSPLHF | TGCGCCAGCAGCGGGGACTCACATTCACCCCTCCACTTT
. | TRBD1 | TRBJ1-2 | TRBV11-1 | CASSSSGTAGWNGYTF | TGTGCCAGCAGCTCTAGTGGGACAGCGGGATGGAATGGCTACACCTTC
few | . | TRBJ2-5 | TRBV7-2 | CASSLVGGGKTQYF | TGTGCCAGCAGCTTAGTTGGGGGCGGGAAGACCCAGTACTTC